These 15 T cell receptor beta chains came from one sample sequenced in a study of T cell responses to AZD1222 COVID-19 vaccine. Profiling relied on immunoSEQ multiplex PCR, and the TCRdb table lists in-frame clones only, not all of them. The table records 120,000 or so clones, around 90% of them present only once. Here the sequenced sample was peripheral blood, taken on day 0 of AZD1222 vaccination. Every receptor here comes from an adult in good health.

The chain links TRBV29-1 to TRBJ1-5; no clear D gene. The CDR3 runs 13 residues. CDR1 and CDR2 from the germline V gene are SQVTM and ANQGSEA. V lost 4 bases and J lost 4, with 11 bases in between. CDR3 sequence reads: CSVAQSPNQPQHF. Here the CDR3 DNA reads TGCAGCGTTGCGCAGAGTCCTAATCAGCCCCAGCATTTT.

The chain combines TRBV7-2 with TRBJ2-3, with 8 positions matching TRBD1. The CDR3 contains 13 residues. Losses at the gene ends were 5 bases for V and 5 bases for J; bases not matched to a gene: 3. The germline V gene has CDR1 SGHTA and CDR2 FQGNSA. The CDR3 protein is CASSKDRGDTQYF. In DNA, the CDR3 is TGTGCCAGCAGCAAAGACAGGGGAGATACGCAGTATTTT. Full variable domain (rest looked up from reference TRBV7-2 and TRBJ2-3): GAGVSQSPSNKVTEKGKDVELRCDPISGHTALYWYRQSLGQGLEFLIYFQGNSAPDKSGLPSDRFSAERTGGSVSTLTIQRTQQEDSAVYLCASSKDRGDTQYFGPGTRLTVL.

This clone has more than one count but fewer than ten. J is TRBJ2-7 and V is TRBV18; no definite D call. Germline CDR1 is KGHSH and CDR2 is LQKENI. V lost 3 bases and J 6 bases, leaving 12 bases between the germline ends. The CDR3 totals 13 residues. The CDR3 region has the DNA TGTGCCAGCTCACCTCTGGATTCGACCGAGCAGTACTTC. It specifies CASSPLDSTEQYF.

The rearrangement uses TRBV11-1 and TRBJ2-7; TRBD2 agrees at 11 bases. The CDR3 has 16 residues. Losses at the gene ends were 4 bases for V and 3 bases for J; bases not matched to a gene: 8. Germline CDR1 is SGHAT and CDR2 is FQDESV (reference sequence). In DNA, the CDR3 is TGTGCCAGCAGCTATCTGGCTAGCGGGAGGCACTACGAGCAGTACTTC. Translating it yields CASSYLASGRHYEQYF.

This clone was detected once. This chain connects TRBV11-2 to TRBJ1-2; no clear D. Deletions cut 1 base from V and 5 bases from J, with 20 bases between. This CDR3 spans 17 amino acids. Germline V gene lookup returns CDR1 SGHAT and CDR2 FQNNGV. The CDR3 region is CASSLVGPRIRRYGYTF. In nucleotides, the CDR3 is TGTGCCAGCAGCTTAGTAGGGCCCCGGATTCGGCGATATGGCTACACCTTC.

This rearrangement joins TRBV11-3 to TRBJ2-1; weak D call: TRBD2 (6 bases). This CDR3 has 14 residues. Germline assignment: CDR1 SGHNT and CDR2 YENEEA. Between the trimmed V and J ends, which lost 5 bases and 7 bases, there was a span of 15 bases. DNA for the CDR3: TGTGCCAGCAGCGTTGGGGGGAGTCGGAATGAGCAGTTCTTC. Its translation: CASSVGGSRNEQFF.

The chain is built from TRBV19 and TRBJ2-1, with a possible D match to TRBD2 (5 bases). This CDR3 comprises 13 residues. V lost 4 bases and J lost 6, with 10 bases in between. CDR1 is LNHDA and CDR2 is SQIVND in the germline V gene (reference sequence). The CDR3 region has the DNA TGTGCCAGTAGTAAACAAGGAGGCAATGAGCAGTTCTTC. Its translation: CASSKQGGNEQFF.

The chain recombines TRBV19 with TRBJ1-2; D is uncertain. Germline V gene sequence: CDR1 LNHDA, CDR2 SQIVND (reference sequence). The CDR3 contains 14 residues. The V end lost 5 bases, the J end lost 2 bases, and 12 bases lay between the germline ends. CDR3 nucleotide sequence: TGTGCCAGTAGTGTGTTTACAGTGAACTATGGCTACACCTTC. The encoded protein is CASSVFTVNYGYTF.

J is TRBJ2-7 and V is TRBV19, with TRBD1 matching over 8 bases. This CDR3 has 13 amino acids. V lost 6 bases, J lost 3 bases, and 4 bases stayed unmatched. The germline gives CDR1 LNHDA, CDR2 SQIVND (reference sequence). CDR3 coding DNA: TGTGCCAGTAGGGGAACAGGGGGCTACGAGCAGTACTTC. This sequence encodes CASRGTGGYEQYF.

This rearrangement joins TRBV14 to TRBJ2-7, with a possible D match to TRBD1 (6 bases). CDR3 length: 14 amino acids. Germline values: CDR1 SGHDN, CDR2 FVKESK. Deletions cut 4 bases from V and 2 bases from J, with 12 bases between. CDR3 protein: CASSRSGTTYEQYF. CDR3 sequence (DNA): TGTGCCAGCAGCCGGTCCGGGACAACCTACGAGCAGTACTTC.

The rearrangement uses TRBV11-2 and TRBJ1-1; D gene ambiguous. Trimming cost V 2 bases and J 3 bases, with 7 bases left between them. Germline V gives CDR1 SGHAT, CDR2 FQNNGV. This CDR3 has 13 residues. The CDR3 protein is CASSLQGYTEAFF. CDR3 nucleotides: TGTGCCAGCAGCTTACAAGGGTACACTGAAGCTTTCTTT.

This clone was seen only once. The rearrangement links TRBV10-2 to TRBJ1-1, with a possible D match to TRBD1 (5 bases). Trimming stripped 5 bases from V and 1 base from J, with 11 bases between. There are 14 residues in the CDR3. CDR1 and CDR2 from the germline V gene are WSHSY and SAAADI. CDR3 DNA sequence: TGCGCCAGCAGTACTGCAGGGTCGAACACTGAAGCTTTCTTT. Protein product: CASSTAGSNTEAFF.

The chain has TRBV5-1 and TRBJ1-1, with 8 positions matching TRBD1. After removal of 4 bases from V and 3 bases from J, the junction contained 8 bases not matched to a gene. Per germline, CDR1 SGHRS and CDR2 YFSETQ. The CDR3 spans 15 residues. CDR3 DNA: TGCGCCAGCAGCCGTCTTGGGACAGGCGACACTGAAGCTTTCTTT. Encoded protein: CASSRLGTGDTEAFF.

The CDR3 sequence: CASSYDGSYEQYF. The CDR3 nucleotides are TGCGCCAGCAGCTATGACGGTTCGTACGAGCAGTACTTC. The chain has TRBV5-1 and TRBJ2-7, with no clear D. Deletions cut 3 bases from V and 4 bases from J, with 11 bases between. The CDR3 runs 13 residues. Germline CDR1 SGHRS, CDR2 YFSETQ.

This chain joins TRBV5-6 and TRBJ2-7, with 13 bases aligning to TRBD2. Unmatched junction bases numbered 2, after V lost 2 bases and J lost 0 bases. The length of the CDR3 is 16 residues. Germline V CDR1 and CDR2: SGHDT, YYEEEE. CDR3 loop: CASSFGLAGVSYEQYF. CDR3 DNA: TGTGCCAGCAGCTTTGGACTAGCGGGAGTCTCCTACGAGCAGTACTTC. Full variable domain (outside the CDR3, taken from reference TRBV5-6 and TRBJ2-7): DAGVTQSPTHLIKTRGQQVTLRCSPKSGHDTVSWYQQALGQGPQFIFQYYEEEERQRGNFPDRFSGHQFPNYSSELNVNALLLGDSALYLCASSFGLAGVSYEQYFGPGTRLTVT.